Listed here are 17 T cell receptor beta chains from one sample, sequenced in a study of OX40 agonist ivuxolimab in advanced cancers. The table came from immunoSEQ multiplex PCR; TCRdb's copy has only in-frame clones and leaves some out. The sample carries around 140,000 clones, just over 90% recorded once. The sequences come from CD4+ or CD8+ T cells sorted from blood, collected in a trial of the OX40 agonist ivuxolimab. The receptors derive from an adult with an advanced solid tumor such as melanoma, head and neck, liver or kidney cancer.

The rearrangement uses TRBV5-1 and TRBJ1-1; 7 bases fit TRBD1. The CDR3 runs 13 residues. Germline CDR1 and CDR2: SGHRS and YFSETQ. V shed 4 bases and J 5 bases; nucleotides not matched to a gene: 5. In DNA, the CDR3 is TGCGCCAGCAGCCCGACAGGGAGTACTGAAGCTTTCTTT. Translated, it gives CASSPTGSTEAFF.

The J gene is TRBJ2-7, the V gene TRBV2, with no clear D. The V and J ends lost 6 bases and 2 bases respectively, with 17 bases between them. Germline loops: CDR1 SNHLY, CDR2 FYNNEI. This CDR3 has 15 amino acids. In DNA form, the CDR3 reads TGTGCCAGCAGCGACCTCGGGCAAGGTGCCTACGAGCAGTACTTC. This gives the protein CASSDLGQGAYEQYF.

This rearrangement joins TRBV30 to TRBJ2-1, with D possibly being TRBD2 (5 bases). The CDR3 has 15 amino acids. Trimming stripped 1 base from V and 0 bases from J, with 10 bases between. Germline CDR1 reads GTSNPN; CDR2 reads SVGIG (reference sequence). The CDR3 bases are TGTGCCTGGAGTGATAGCGCCAGCTCCTACAATGAGCAGTTCTTC. The encoded protein is CAWSDSASSYNEQFF.

The chain links TRBV6-5 to TRBJ2-5; TRBD1 matches at 7 bases. The CDR3 covers 16 residues. V shed 0 bases, J shed 4 bases, and the junction held 8 bases outside the gene matches. CDR1 is MNHEY, CDR2 SVGAGI, per germline. The CDR3 loop is CASSYSGQPSRETQYF. The CDR3 coding sequence is TGTGCCAGCAGTTACTCGGGACAGCCGTCTAGAGAGACCCAGTACTTC.

The chain links TRBV9 to TRBJ2-1, with TRBD2 identical over 8 bases. CDR1 and CDR2 from the germline V gene are SGDLS and YYNGEE. V was pared by 4 bases and J by 9 bases, with 3 bases of the junction left unmatched. The CDR3 spans 12 residues. CDR3 sequence reads: CASSPLAGEQFF. As DNA, the CDR3 is TGTGCCAGCAGCCCCCTAGCGGGTGAGCAGTTCTTC.

The V and J genes are TRBV19 and TRBJ1-2; TRBD1 matches 9 bases. The CDR3 is 18 amino acids. Germline trimming cut 3 bases from V and 4 bases from J; bases unmatched to any gene: 15. The germline gives CDR1 LNHDA, CDR2 SQIVND (reference sequence). The CDR3 loop reads CASSIPGTGYGPGYGYTF. CDR3 coding DNA: TGTGCCAGTAGTATCCCCGGGACAGGGTACGGTCCTGGCTATGGCTACACCTTC.

The chain uses TRBV7-2 and TRBJ2-7; no clear D gene. The CDR3 is made up of 13 amino acids. The V end lost 4 bases, the J end lost 5 bases, and 12 bases lay between the germline ends. The V gene's germline CDR1 is SGHTA and CDR2 FQGNSA. The CDR3 protein is CASSSIKLDEQYF. CDR3 sequence (DNA): TGTGCCAGCAGCTCCATAAAGCTCGACGAGCAGTACTTC. The variable domain in full, completed from reference TRBV7-2 and TRBJ2-7, reads GAGVSQSPSNKVTEKGKDVELRCDPISGHTALYWYRQSLGQGLEFLIYFQGNSAPDKSGLPSDRFSAERTGGSVSTLTIQRTQQEDSAVYLCASSSIKLDEQYFGPGTRLTVT.

This chain joins TRBV6-4 and TRBJ2-3; tentative D call: TRBD2 (5 bases). Looked up from germline, CDR1 is MRHNA and CDR2 is SNTAGT. The CDR3 spans 15 residues. With 2 bases removed from V and 3 bases from J, the gap between germline ends came to 12 bases. The CDR3 DNA sequence: TGTGCCAGCAGTGACGGGAGATTCGGGACAGATACGCAGTATTTT. Its protein is CASSDGRFGTDTQYF.

This clone was detected once. The chain is built from TRBV18 and TRBJ2-3; 8 bases are a match to TRBD1. J gave up 4 bases and V 8 bases, and 5 bases lay outside the gene matches. The germline CDR1 and CDR2 sequences are KGHSH and LQKENI. There are 13 residues in the CDR3. The CDR3 coding sequence is TGTGCCAGCCTCCCAGGGGGCGCAGATACGCAGTATTTT. Protein: CASLPGGADTQYF.

The V and J genes are TRBV7-9 and TRBJ2-7, with 13 nucleotides matching TRBD2. The CDR3 has 18 residues. CDR1 and CDR2 from the germline V gene are SEHNR and FQNEAQ (reference sequence). The J segment lost 5 bases and the V segment lost 5 bases, leaving 15 bases of the junction unmatched. The CDR3 spells CASSPGLAGVGSGDEQYF. The DNA of the CDR3 is TGTGCCAGCAGCCCAGGACTAGCGGGAGTCGGCTCAGGGGACGAGCAGTACTTC.

The chain uses TRBV27 and TRBJ2-2, with 8 bases matching TRBD2. This CDR3 comprises 17 residues. The germline V gene encodes CDR1 MNHEY and CDR2 SMNVEV (reference sequence). J gave up 7 bases and V 3 bases, and 13 bases lay outside the gene matches. CDR3 region: CASSFQGSGKGNGELFF. The CDR3 DNA reads TGTGCCAGCAGTTTTCAGGGTAGCGGGAAGGGGAACGGGGAGCTGTTTTTT.

The chain recombines TRBV19 with TRBJ1-4; tentative D call: TRBD1 (5 bases). Germline loops: CDR1 LNHDA, CDR2 SQIVND (reference sequence). The ends were cut back, 7 bases at V and 0 bases at J, with 12 bases in the middle. The CDR3 is 15 residues long. The CDR3 loop is CASTGGFTTNEKLFF. CDR3 nucleotides: TGTGCCAGTACTGGGGGTTTTACAACTAATGAAAAACTGTTTTTT.

This chain links TRBV5-1 with TRBJ1-5; D gene unclear. CDR1 is SGHRS, CDR2 YFSETQ, per germline. The CDR3 sequence is 15 residues long. The V end lost 0 bases, the J end lost 3 bases, and 10 bases lay between the germline ends. The CDR3 coding sequence is TGCGCCAGCAGCTTGGCTGGGTTGTTCAATCAGCCCCAGCATTTT. Translation gives CASSLAGLFNQPQHF. The variable domain in full, completed from reference TRBV5-1 and TRBJ1-5, reads KAGVTQTPRYLIKTRGQQVTLSCSPISGHRSVSWYQQTPGQGLQFLFEYFSETQRNKGNFPGRFSGRQFSNSRSEMNVSTLELGDSALYLCASSLAGLFNQPQHFGDGTRLSIL.

This clone has just one count. This rearrangement joins TRBV7-9 to TRBJ2-7, with a possible D match to TRBD1 (5 bases). The CDR3 extends over 13 amino acids. Germline assignment: CDR1 SEHNR and CDR2 FQNEAQ (reference sequence). V lost 5 bases, J lost 2 bases, and 10 bases lay in between. This CDR3 reads CASSLQGPYEQYF. The CDR3 DNA sequence: TGTGCCAGCAGCCTTCAGGGTCCCTACGAGCAGTACTTC.

The V gene is TRBV5-1, the J gene TRBJ2-7; D may correspond to TRBD1 or TRBD2 (5 bases each). CDR1 SGHRS and CDR2 YFSETQ come from the germline V gene. Trimming removed 6 bases at V and 5 bases at J, with 12 bases between. This CDR3 has 12 amino acids. The CDR3 spells CASKAEGHEQYF. The CDR3 DNA follows: TGCGCCAGCAAAGCTGAGGGACACGAGCAGTACTTC.

The chain uses TRBV28 and TRBJ1-2; D is unclear. The CDR3 is made up of 13 amino acids. The germline V gene encodes CDR1 MDHEN and CDR2 SYDVKM. The V end lost 6 bases, the J end lost 8 bases, and 16 bases lay between the germline ends. The chain's CDR3 is CASRPHSAQGYTF. As DNA, the CDR3 is TGTGCCAGCAGACCACACAGCGCTCAAGGCTACACCTTC.

J is TRBJ1-1 and V is TRBV5-4, with D hard to call. Germline V gives CDR1 SGHNT, CDR2 YYREEE (reference sequence). This CDR3 comprises 15 residues. Between the trimmed V and J ends, which lost 3 bases and 1 base, there was a span of 13 bases. The CDR3 here is CASSSPMGGNTEAFF. The DNA for the CDR3 is TGTGCCAGCAGCTCCCCCATGGGAGGGAACACTGAAGCTTTCTTT.